What follows is one T cell receptor beta chain and its context. Trimming shortened V by 3 bases and J by 3 bases, and 11 bases separated the two germline ends. The CDR3 extends over 15 amino acids. Germline CDR1 reads WSHSY; CDR2 reads SAAADI. The entry originates in a study of Ad26.COV2.S vaccination and SARS-CoV-2 variants. Sequencing was performed with immunoSEQ multiplex PCR; in TCRdb, only in-frame clones are kept and a portion is missing. The sample gives roughly 350,000 clones, approximately 86% of which show up once; around 10% is in the top ten. As to treatment: roughly 20 received Ad26.COV2.S at low or high dose, single or two shots; a few received placebo; per-sample allocation not given. On day 63 after the first injection, vaccine and placebo recipients gave samples.

The sample here was peripheral blood, taken in a trial of Ad26.COV2.S vaccine versus placebo. The chain employs TRBV10-2 and TRBJ1-4; tentatively, D is TRBD1 (5 bases). This TCR was recovered from a person between 18 and 65 years old who received the Ad26.COV2.S COVID-19 vaccine or a placebo. The CDR3 bases are TGCGCCAGCAGTGACCACAGGAACTCTAATGAAAAACTGTTTTTT. Translated, it gives CASSDHRNSNEKLFF.